This section outlines one T cell receptor beta chain sequence together with its context. The entry originates in a study of blood T cell repertoires in COVID-19. For the study at large: PBMCs, B-cell-depleted T cells, or T cells were the source of the cDNA or gDNA that made up the material.

In terms of age and location, participants ranged from roughly 18 to 90 years and lived in about 25 US areas. Under the authors' procedure: From reference gene primer amplification, estimates of nucleated cell counts were derived. Measured with immunoSEQ multiplex PCR; TCRdb has only the in-frame clones, and not every one. V and J calls plus clone size are reproduced from that table; the DNA served to infer D and trimming. The sample contains over 300,000 clones, 85% to 90% of which appear only once. This CDR3 contains 15 residues. The germline CDR1 and CDR2 sequences are MNHEY and SMNVEV (reference sequence). Trimming removed 5 bases from V and 4 bases from J, with 17 bases in between.

The receptor's source is a woman under 40 with acute COVID-19. The specimen was PBMCs or T cells enriched from blood (not recorded which). This rearrangement joins TRBV27 to TRBJ1-2, with D perhaps TRBD1 (6 bases). The CDR3 sequence: CASSPGVGATYGYTF. Written as DNA, the CDR3 is TGTGCCAGCAGTCCAGGGGTAGGGGCGACCTATGGCTACACCTTC.